The 30 T cell receptor beta chains below all came from one sample that was sequenced in a study of shared clonotypes between healthy human individuals. Only in-frame clones appear in the TCRdb table, and some are missing; sequencing was by immunoSEQ multiplex PCR. The sample yields around 700,000 clones, roughly 94% seen once. Naive CD8 cells were CD45RO-negative, positively selected for CCR7, excluding terminally differentiated effector memory CD45RA+ cells. The sequenced sample was naive CD8+ T cells sorted from blood. These receptors were obtained from a man aged 30 to 45 in good health.

V usage is TRBV7-9 and J usage is TRBJ2-7, with TRBD2 identical over 10 bases. CDR1 is SEHNR and CDR2 is FQNEAQ in the germline V gene (reference sequence). With V trimmed by 5 bases and J by 1 base, 17 bases remained unmatched. The CDR3 contains 19 residues. The CDR3 nucleotides read TGTGCCAGCAGCGAAGACACTAGCGGGATAAAAGGGAGGTCCTACGAGCAGTACTTC. This gives the protein CASSEDTSGIKGRSYEQYF.

The chain links TRBV27 to TRBJ2-7; a possible D gene is TRBD2 (6 bases). V was cut by 8 bases and J by 1 base, with 18 bases left in between. The germline V gene encodes CDR1 MNHEY and CDR2 SMNVEV (reference sequence). The CDR3 is 15 amino acids. The CDR3 DNA reads as TGTGCCAGCGCCCCGGGGGTGGGCCCATCCTACGAGCAGTACTTC. Encoded protein: CASAPGVGPSYEQYF.

V and J are TRBV27 and TRBJ2-1, with a tentative D call TRBD2 (6 bases). Germline-derived CDR1 and CDR2 are MNHEY and SMNVEV (reference sequence). With 3 bases removed from V and 10 bases from J, the gap between germline ends came to 10 bases. The CDR3 covers 12 residues. The CDR3 sequence: CASSFGGGEQFF. The CDR3 nucleotides are TGTGCCAGCAGTTTCGGGGGTGGGGAGCAGTTCTTC.

V and J are TRBV5-1 and TRBJ2-6; TRBD1 agrees at 11 bases. Germline V lookup: CDR1 SGHRS, CDR2 YFSETQ. The trim removed 3 bases at V and 2 bases at J, leaving 7 bases unmatched. The CDR3 loop spans 18 amino acids. CDR3 protein: CASSSLGQGAAGANVLTF. The CDR3 DNA sequence: TGCGCCAGCAGCTCTCTAGGACAGGGGGCAGCTGGGGCCAACGTCCTGACTTTC.

The CDR3 here is CSAPVRETNYGYTF. The CDR3 bases are TGCAGCGCCCCGGTCAGGGAAACTAACTATGGCTACACCTTC. The chain combines TRBV29-1 with TRBJ1-2, with a possible D match to TRBD1 (5 bases). Germline values: CDR1 SQVTM, CDR2 ANQGSEA. The CDR3 is 14 amino acids. Between the trimmed V and J ends, which lost 7 bases and 0 bases, there was a span of 15 bases.

The rearrangement uses TRBV10-3 and TRBJ2-1; a possible D gene is TRBD1 (5 bases). V was pared by 6 bases and J by 5 bases, with 11 bases between. The CDR3 consists of 13 residues. The V gene's germline CDR1 is ENHRY and CDR2 SYGVKD. The CDR3 nucleotides read TGTGCCATCAGAGAGACAGACAACAATGAGCAGTTCTTC. Amino acids: CAIRETDNNEQFF.

The DNA for the CDR3 is TGTGCCAGCAGTTCGGGGGACAGGGAAATCAATGAGCAGTTCTTC. This codes for CASSSGDREINEQFF. The V call is TRBV28, the J call TRBJ2-1, with 9 positions matching TRBD1. From germline, CDR1 is MDHEN and CDR2 SYDVKM. Trimming cost V 4 bases and J 6 bases; bases outside gene matches: 7. The CDR3 runs 15 residues.

This chain connects TRBV29-1 to TRBJ2-1, with D perhaps TRBD2 (5 bases). Germline CDR1 is SQVTM and CDR2 is ANQGSEA. The CDR3 covers 13 residues. The germline V and J ends were trimmed by 8 bases and 1 base, with 12 bases remaining between them. CDR3 in amino acids: CSTHSGSYNEQFF. CDR3 in DNA: TGCAGCACTCACTCGGGATCCTACAATGAGCAGTTCTTC.

The chain is built from TRBV4-2 and TRBJ2-7; 8 bases are shared with TRBD2. Germline lookup yields CDR1 LGHNA and CDR2 YNFKEQ. This CDR3 comprises 17 residues. V dropped 0 bases and J dropped 0; count of bases not matched to a gene: 7. The CDR3 reads CASSQDRAGDPSYEQYF. In DNA, the CDR3 is TGTGCCAGCAGCCAAGATCGAGCGGGAGACCCCTCCTACGAGCAGTACTTC.

The chain carries TRBV4-1 and TRBJ2-7, with unresolved D. The CDR3 has 15 amino acids. V was shortened by 0 bases and J by 4 bases, with 13 bases between the two germline ends. Per the germline V gene, CDR1 is MGHRA and CDR2 is YSYEKL. The CDR3 bases are TGCGCCAGCAGCCAAGATCGGGCGGAAGCATACGAGCAGTACTTC. The encoded protein is CASSQDRAEAYEQYF.

This clone turned up a few times. The V and J genes are TRBV5-1 and TRBJ2-3, with TRBD2 matching 10 bases. J gave up 3 bases and V 0 bases, and 7 bases lay outside the gene matches. The CDR3 is 17 residues long. Germline lookup yields CDR1 SGHRS and CDR2 YFSETQ. CDR3 bases: TGCGCCAGCAGCTTGGATCCCAGCGGGAGGGATACAGATACGCAGTATTTT. Translating it yields CASSLDPSGRDTDTQYF.

The rearrangement joins TRBV10-2 to TRBJ1-5, with 7 bases matching TRBD1. V shed 2 bases, J shed 10 bases, and the junction held 8 bases outside the gene matches. The CDR3 has 14 residues. Germline V CDR1 and CDR2: WSHSY, SAAADI. The CDR3 DNA reads TGCGCCAGCAGTGAGCAGGGGGGACCATTCCCCCAGCATTTT. This sequence encodes CASSEQGGPFPQHF.

J is TRBJ2-1 and V is TRBV4-3; unclear D gene. V dropped 1 base and J dropped 2 bases, with 15 bases sitting between them. Germline values: CDR1 LGHNA, CDR2 YSLEER. The CDR3 loop spans 17 amino acids. The CDR3 is CASSQGVMAGTYNEQFF. For the CDR3, the DNA is TGCGCCAGCAGCCAAGGGGTCATGGCAGGAACCTACAATGAGCAGTTCTTC.

V gene TRBV7-8 combines with J gene TRBJ2-2; D uncertain. V dropped 2 bases and J dropped 3 bases, with 4 bases sitting between them. The CDR3 is made up of 13 amino acids. Germline CDR1 and CDR2: SGHVS and FQNEAQ. DNA for the CDR3: TGTGCCAGCAGCTTATACGACACCGGGGAGCTGTTTTTT. Its translation: CASSLYDTGELFF.

The chain couples TRBV28 to TRBJ1-1; D call uncertain. Trimming took off 6 bases at V and 1 base at J, with 9 bases between the two ends. Germline CDR1 and CDR2: MDHEN and SYDVKM. CDR3 size: 13 residues. The CDR3 DNA sequence: TGTGCCAGCAGCCCCGGGCAGAACACTGAAGCTTTCTTT. It translates to CASSPGQNTEAFF.

The chain is built from TRBV28 and TRBJ2-3; D perhaps matches TRBD1 (6 bases). The CDR3 loop spans 16 amino acids. Deletions cut 3 bases from V and 0 bases from J, with 13 bases between. Germline lookup yields CDR1 MDHEN and CDR2 SYDVKM. The CDR3 sequence: CASSFSQGYSTDTQYF. The CDR3 DNA is TGTGCCAGCAGTTTCTCACAGGGCTATAGCACAGATACGCAGTATTTT.

This clone was counted between two and nine times. The genes are TRBV19 and TRBJ1-1; D not resolved. Between the trimmed V and J ends, which lost 6 bases and 1 base, there was a span of 3 bases. The CDR3 length is 11 residues. The V gene's germline CDR1 is LNHDA and CDR2 SQIVND (reference sequence). DNA of the CDR3: TGTGCCAGTAGGTGGAACACTGAAGCTTTCTTT. Translated: CASRWNTEAFF.

CDR3 residues: CASSPLPGGRLETQYF. The CDR3 DNA sequence: TGTGCCAGCAGCCCCCTGCCGGGGGGTCGTTTGGAGACCCAGTACTTC. The chain recombines TRBV28 with TRBJ2-5; 7 bases are shared with TRBD2. CDR3 size: 16 residues. Trimming took 6 bases from V and 5 from J; bases not matched to a gene: 15. Germline CDR1 reads MDHEN; CDR2 reads SYDVKM.

This clone appeared once. The J gene is TRBJ2-7, the V gene TRBV7-9, with TRBD2 matching over 8 bases. Germline CDR1 SEHNR, CDR2 FQNEAQ (reference sequence). The CDR3 extends over 12 amino acids. Unmatched junction bases numbered 2, after V lost 9 bases and J lost 1 base. The CDR3 coding sequence is TGTGCCAGTACTAGCGGTTCCTACGAGCAGTACTTC. Its translation: CASTSGSYEQYF.

This clone has a single count. The J gene is TRBJ2-5, the V gene TRBV11-2; the match to TRBD2 covers 9 bases. With V trimmed by 0 bases and J by 2 bases, 10 bases remained unmatched. The CDR3 is made up of 18 amino acids. From germline, CDR1 is SGHAT and CDR2 FQNNGV. CDR3 sequence reads: CASSLDVWVAGEQETQYF. CDR3 nucleotide sequence: TGTGCCAGCAGCTTAGATGTCTGGGTAGCGGGGGAACAAGAGACCCAGTACTTC.

This clone was seen just once. The rearrangement joins TRBV9 to TRBJ2-1; TRBD2 agrees at 9 bases. The V gene's germline CDR1 is SGDLS and CDR2 YYNGEE. The CDR3 contains 15 residues. V shed 4 bases, J shed 6 bases, and the junction held 8 bases outside the gene matches. CDR3 bases: TGTGCCAGCAGCCCCAGCGGGAGGCCTCTCAATGAGCAGTTCTTC. Residues: CASSPSGRPLNEQFF.

The chain recombines TRBV19 with TRBJ2-1, with 11 bases matching TRBD2. Germline CDR1 reads LNHDA; CDR2 reads SQIVND (reference sequence). This CDR3 is built from 16 residues. Germline trimming cut 2 bases from V and 4 bases from J; bases unmatched to any gene: 4. For the CDR3, the DNA is TGTGCCAGTAGTATAAAGACTAGCGGGATATACAATGAGCAGTTCTTC. Amino acid sequence: CASSIKTSGIYNEQFF.

This clone was counted once. The chain is built from TRBV19 and TRBJ2-7, with 8 bases aligning to TRBD2. CDR1 is LNHDA, CDR2 SQIVND, per germline (reference sequence). The CDR3 is made up of 14 amino acids. Germline trimming cut 5 bases from V and 3 bases from J; bases unmatched to any gene: 6. The CDR3 region is CASSAGGIVYEQYF. CDR3 coding DNA: TGTGCCAGTAGTGCGGGGGGCATTGTCTACGAGCAGTACTTC.

The rearrangement joins TRBV2 to TRBJ2-5; D ambiguous. CDR3 length: 14 residues. Trimming stripped 0 bases from V and 0 bases from J, with 5 bases between. Germline assignment: CDR1 SNHLY and CDR2 FYNNEI. The CDR3 region is CASSEAGNQETQYF. The CDR3, as DNA: TGTGCCAGCAGTGAAGCAGGAAACCAAGAGACCCAGTACTTC.

The CDR3 DNA follows: TGTGCCAGCAGCCTCGGTGGTGATTTCACTGAAGCTTTCTTT. This gives the protein CASSLGGDFTEAFF. The genes are TRBV13 and TRBJ1-1; D unresolved. The CDR3 spans 14 residues. Germline values: CDR1 PRHDT, CDR2 FYEKMQ (reference sequence). The germline V and J ends were trimmed by 5 bases and 4 bases, with 14 bases remaining between them.

The CDR3 DNA sequence: TGTGCCAGCAGGACAGATCTAGATACGCAGTATTTT. Its protein is CASRTDLDTQYF. The chain links TRBV5-4 to TRBJ2-3, with D tentatively TRBD1 (5 bases). Germline V gives CDR1 SGHNT, CDR2 YYREEE (reference sequence). V lost 5 bases to trimming and J lost 5 bases, with 9 bases between them. The CDR3 consists of 12 residues.

The V call is TRBV9, the J call TRBJ2-7; 9 nucleotides match TRBD1. The V gene's germline CDR1 is SGDLS and CDR2 YYNGEE. The CDR3 runs 15 residues. V shed 3 bases and J 7 bases; nucleotides not matched to a gene: 11. The chain's CDR3 is CASSGSRGTGREQYF. DNA for the CDR3: TGTGCCAGCAGCGGGAGCAGGGGGACAGGGAGGGAGCAGTACTTC.

The chain joins TRBV4-3 to TRBJ2-1, with D tentatively TRBD2 (6 bases). In germline, CDR1 is LGHNA, CDR2 YSLEER. The CDR3 runs to 16 residues. V lost 1 base and J 0 bases, leaving 10 bases between the germline ends. The DNA for the CDR3 is TGCGCCAGCAGCCAAGCGGGACTCGGCTCCTACAATGAGCAGTTCTTC. Its protein product is CASSQAGLGSYNEQFF.

J is TRBJ2-1 and V is TRBV29-1, with 7 bases that match TRBD2. Germline assignment: CDR1 SQVTM and CDR2 ANQGSEA. This CDR3 is built from 14 residues. V shed 0 bases and J 15 bases; nucleotides not matched to a gene: 14. This CDR3 is CSVEEGSAGGSRFF. CDR3 bases: TGCAGCGTTGAAGAAGGGTCCGCCGGCGGGAGCAGGTTCTTC.

This chain connects TRBV11-2 to TRBJ2-7, with D tentatively TRBD2 (6 bases). The CDR3 consists of 14 residues. Germline V CDR1 and CDR2: SGHAT, FQNNGV. V dropped 5 bases and J dropped 1 base, with 12 bases sitting between them. CDR3 sequence reads: CASSGGSLSYEQYF. The CDR3 DNA reads as TGTGCCAGCAGCGGAGGGAGCCTTTCCTACGAGCAGTACTTC.